These 17 T cell receptor beta chains share one sample of origin, sequenced in a study of identical twins. TCRdb itself ran the 5' RACE reads through MiXCR, one entry per CDR3 protein. This sample has approximately 680,000 distinct CDR3 sequences, with 7% to 7.5% found just once. The same sample was also studied in work on yellow fever vaccine responses in identical twins.

Sequencing used PBMCs. The receptor set was obtained from a woman between 18 and 30 years old in good health.

The chain recombines TRBV24-1 with TRBJ2-1, with 11 nucleotides matching TRBD2. The CDR3 contains 15 residues. The ends lost 1 base at V and 12 bases at J; junction bases unmatched: 7. The germline V gene encodes CDR1 KGHDR and CDR2 SFDVKD. CDR3 in DNA: TGTGCCACCAGTGATTTTGGGCTAGCGGGAGGCCTGCAGTTCTTC. It is translated as CATSDFGLAGGLQFF.

The genes are TRBV12-3 or TRBV12-4 and TRBJ2-5; 9 bases align to TRBD2. Trimming cost V 4 bases and J 4 bases; bases outside gene matches: 1. The CDR3 totals 13 residues. In DNA form, the CDR3 reads TGTGCCAGCAGTTCGACTAGCGGAGAGACCCAGTACTTC. Its protein is CASSSTSGETQYF.

The chain is built from TRBV10-3 and TRBJ1-2; no clear D gene. The V gene lost 0 bases and the J gene lost 5 bases, with 13 bases spanning the gap. The length of the CDR3 is 15 residues. Germline-derived CDR1 and CDR2 are ENHRY and SYGVKD. The CDR3 coding sequence is TGTGCCATCAGTGAGTCGTGGGAGTCCCGGTATGGCTACACCTTC. Its translation: CAISESWESRYGYTF.

The V call is TRBV10-3, the J call TRBJ2-7; a weak D match, TRBD1 (6 bases). Between the trimmed V and J ends, which lost 3 bases and 3 bases, there was a span of 12 bases. Germline V gene lookup returns CDR1 ENHRY and CDR2 SYGVKD. The CDR3 is 14 amino acids. The CDR3 bases are TGTGCCATCAGTGATAAGACAGGTAACTACGAGCAGTACTTC. It codes for CAISDKTGNYEQYF.

This clonotype was counted at least ten times. This rearrangement joins TRBV5-1 to TRBJ2-2; D is unresolved. V gave up 4 bases and J gave up 1 base, with 8 bases separating them. This CDR3 comprises 14 residues. CDR1 and CDR2 from the germline V gene are SGHRS and YFSETQ. The CDR3 protein is CASSPGENTGELFF. The CDR3 DNA sequence: TGCGCCAGCAGCCCTGGTGAGAACACCGGGGAGCTGTTTTTT. Combining the CDR3 with reference TRBV5-1 and TRBJ2-2 gives the whole variable domain KAGVTQTPRYLIKTRGQQVTLSCSPISGHRSVSWYQQTPGQGLQFLFEYFSETQRNKGNFPGRFSGRQFSNSRSEMNVSTLELGDSALYLCASSPGENTGELFFGEGSRLTVL.

The rearrangement uses TRBV10-3 and TRBJ2-3; tentatively, D is TRBD1 or TRBD2 (7 bases each). The CDR3 length is 18 residues. V lost 6 bases and J lost 2, with 24 bases in between. Germline values: CDR1 ENHRY, CDR2 SYGVKD. The CDR3 DNA reads TGTGCCATCAGAAAGGGGGCTAGCGGACAACAAAACACAGATACGCAGTATTTT. Amino acid sequence: CAIRKGASGQQNTDTQYF.

This clonotype was picked up many times. The rearrangement links TRBV4-2 to TRBJ2-2; 10 bases match TRBD2. CDR1 is LGHNA and CDR2 is YNFKEQ in the germline V gene. The CDR3 spans 18 residues. V gave up 1 base and J gave up 3 bases; unmatched junction bases: 8. CDR3 sequence reads: CASSQVRGTSEDTGELFF. Here the CDR3 DNA reads TGTGCCAGCAGCCAAGTAAGGGGGACTAGCGAGGACACCGGGGAGCTGTTTTTT.

The chain has TRBV9 and TRBJ1-1, with 8 bases that match TRBD1. Germline CDR1 SGDLS, CDR2 YYNGEE. The V and J ends lost 2 bases and 1 base, in that order; junction bases with no gene match: 4. This CDR3 contains 15 residues. The CDR3 DNA sequence: TGTGCCAGCAGCGTTTATGACAGGGGGAACACTGAAGCTTTCTTT. It codes for CASSVYDRGNTEAFF.

At least ten counts were recorded for this clonotype. This chain uses TRBV14 with TRBJ1-6; the D is unclear. The V gene's germline CDR1 is SGHDN and CDR2 FVKESK. The CDR3 totals 13 residues. Trimming shortened V by 4 bases and J by 10 bases, and 11 bases separated the two germline ends. The CDR3 protein is CASSPGPGSPLHF. DNA for the CDR3: TGTGCCAGCAGCCCAGGACCGGGGTCACCCCTCCACTTT.

The genes are TRBV5-5 and TRBJ1-2; D might be TRBD1 (6 bases). The ends were cut back, 4 bases at V and 2 bases at J, with 15 bases in the middle. Germline V gives CDR1 SGHKS, CDR2 YYEKEE (reference sequence). The CDR3 sequence is 15 residues long. Written as DNA, the CDR3 is TGTGCCAGCAGCCCAACAGGGAGCCCCAACTATGGCTACACCTTC. Residues: CASSPTGSPNYGYTF.

V usage is TRBV6-5 and J usage is TRBJ2-5, with D hard to call. Germline CDR1 is MNHEY and CDR2 is SVGAGI. This CDR3 spans 12 amino acids. Trimming took 7 bases from V and 4 from J, leaving 10 bases between them. This CDR3 reads CASNDPGETQYF. Written as DNA, the CDR3 is TGTGCCAGCAATGACCCTGGAGAGACCCAGTACTTC.

This clonotype was counted many times. The gene calls are TRBV20-1 and TRBJ2-3; 13 bases line up with TRBD2. This CDR3 has 14 residues. The germline V gene has CDR1 DFQATT and CDR2 SNEGSKA (reference sequence). CDR3 protein: CSVRTSGGADTQYF. Written as DNA, the CDR3 is TGCAGCGTAAGGACTAGCGGGGGAGCAGATACGCAGTATTTT.

Only a few counts were recorded for this clonotype. The CDR3 DNA is TGTGCCAGCAGCACTGACAGGGGATTCCAAGAGACCCAGTACTTC. Protein: CASSTDRGFQETQYF. V and J are TRBV21-1 and TRBJ2-5; the tabulated D call, TRBD1, remains unverified against the DNA. TRBV21-1 is listed as a pseudogene. There are 15 residues in the CDR3.

This clonotype was counted only a few times. This chain connects TRBV20-1 to TRBJ2-3; tentatively, D is TRBD2 (5 bases). Per the germline V gene, CDR1 is DFQATT and CDR2 is SNEGSKA (reference sequence). V was pared by 6 bases and J by 4 bases, with 20 bases between. The CDR3 length is 15 residues. The CDR3 region is CSAIWTLRGSDTQYF. CDR3 sequence (DNA): TGCAGTGCCATCTGGACGCTCCGAGGGTCAGATACGCAGTATTTT.

V gene TRBV11-2 combines with J gene TRBJ2-3, with 11 nucleotides matching TRBD2. Germline lookup yields CDR1 SGHAT and CDR2 FQNNGV. V dropped 3 bases and J dropped 6; count of bases not matched to a gene: 14. This CDR3 region has 18 residues. Here the CDR3 reads CASSLRLAGQPGADTQYF. The CDR3 DNA is TGTGCCAGCAGCTTGAGACTAGCGGGGCAACCTGGCGCGGATACGCAGTATTTT.

The J gene is TRBJ2-2, the V gene TRBV9; no definite D call. Looked up from germline, CDR1 is SGDLS and CDR2 is YYNGEE. V was trimmed by 4 bases and J by 7 bases, leaving 14 bases between them. The CDR3 contains 14 residues. CDR3 bases: TGTGCCAGCAGCCCCCCGTTCGGATACGGGGAGCTGTTTTTT. It encodes CASSPPFGYGELFF.

The sample holds a few counts of this clonotype. The V gene is TRBV7-9, the J gene TRBJ2-5, with a possible D match to TRBD2 (6 bases). The V gene lost 7 bases and the J gene lost 10 bases, with 10 bases spanning the gap. This CDR3 comprises 10 residues. From germline, CDR1 is SEHNR and CDR2 FQNEAQ (reference sequence). DNA of the CDR3: TGTGCCAGCAACCGGGGGAGCCAGTACTTC. Its translation is CASNRGSQYF.